This T cell receptor beta chain stems from a study of blood T cell repertoires in COVID-19 (dated by TCRdb to 2020 to 2021). A note on the overall study: The collaborator samples originated in the United States, Italy and Spain and spanned the acute and convalescent phases of COVID-19. The material from the prospective study consisted of cDNA or gDNA derived from T cells, B-cell-depleted T cells, or PBMCs. A freely available public database, intended as a resource for researchers studying the immune response to SARS-CoV-2, is where the repertoires were released. Samples were obtained from the ongoing ImmuneRACE study (first 160 participants) and from 1,254 subjects provided by 6 global collaborators. Where available, HLA class I and class II types were taken from metadata supplied by the sample provider and were not determined by assay-based typing. The dataset comprised deeply sampled blood TCRbeta repertoires from subjects exposed to, actively infected with, or recovered from COVID-19. Sample metadata almost always included a de-identified subject ID, COVID-19 status, age in years and sex. What the study reported, not specific to this receptor: How much clinical and demographic metadata was included differed by source and by participant, and the metadata was provided uncurated.

Samples from volunteer blood donors who had recovered from COVID-19 were contributed by a second Seattle source. Each collaborating institution followed its own protocols to collect whole blood in K2EDTA tubes. For TCRbeta analysis, collaborators shipped samples in one of three forms: frozen whole blood, isolated PBMCs, or DNA extracted from either of those sample types. As concerns this clone: Its antigen is still unknown. No qualities accompany the bases; no much larger clone lies one base away.

CDR1 and CDR2, looked up from the germline V gene, are SNHLY and FYNNEI. V and J are truncated by 3 bases and 0 bases respectively, leaving an intervening sequence of 6 bases. The CDR3 runs 15 residues from the cysteine to the phenylalanine. The CDR3 DNA has 45 bases and is translated from base 1. TCRbeta CDR3 regions were amplified from genomic DNA by means of the immunoSEQ Assay, a bias-controlled multiplex PCR. The paper's processing steps were these. Within the assay, amplification of reference gene primers was used to estimate how many nucleated cells each sample contained. To quantify the absolute abundance of each unique TCRbeta CDR3 rearrangement, sequence reads were collapsed and filtered. For each sample, productive Simpson clonality was calculated as the square root of Simpson's diversity index across productive rearrangements. TCRdb obtained this table from immuneACCESS and retained in-frame rearrangements with V and J assigned. These tables miss some clones; where compared with another copy, unresolved V genes account for less than half of the shortfall, and the remainder is unexplained. V and J calls and clone size are as listed in that table; D and trimming were resolved from the DNA. This sample has 250,000 or so clones in its table, and over 80% of those were observed once. Over 1.5% of the sample rests with the top ten.

Material: peripheral blood. The rearranged segments are TRBV2 and TRBJ1-6, and the D gene may be TRBD1, 5 bases matching. This receptor was obtained from a woman aged 40 to 55 who had recovered from COVID-19. The sequenced DNA: TGTGCCAGCAGTGACAGGGTCTCCTATAATTCACCCCTCCACTTT. This is translated as CASSDRVSYNSPLHF.